These T cell receptor beta chains were read from a single sample in a study of blood T cell repertoires in COVID-19. Generated by immunoSEQ multiplex PCR, the TCRdb table keeps only in-frame clones and is missing some. The sample has a few hundred thousand clones, over 80% seen once. The sample was PBMCs or T cells enriched from blood (not recorded which). All receptors derive from a woman aged 50 to 60 who had recovered from COVID-19. CDR3s include the opening cysteine and the closing phenylalanine or tryptophan. Fields, in order: clone size, D gene, J gene, V gene, CDR3 DNA, CDR3 protein. A D gene is named only where the DNA matches it firmly. Some rows mark clone size as missing; the rest say once, few, many or name a class of expanded clone.

>-|-|TRBJ1-2|TRBV25-1
TGTGCCAGCCGAGGAAACGGCCCAGGCTACACCTTC
CASRGNGPGYTF
>-|TRBD1|TRBJ1-5|TRBV19
TGTGCCAGTAACTCACAGGGGTTCGGCAATCAGCCCCAGCATTTT
CASNSQGFGNQPQHF
>-|TRBD1|TRBJ2-6|TRBV5-1
TGCGCCAGCAGAGTGACAGGGGCTGGTGGGGCCAACGTCCTGACTTTC
CASRVTGAGGANVLTF
>-|-|TRBJ2-7|TRBV6-5
TGTGCCAGCAGAATAGCGATCCGCACAACCTACGAGCAGTACTTC
CASRIAIRTTYEQYF
>-|TRBD1|TRBJ1-6|TRBV30
TGTGCCTGGAGCCACGCCGGGACAGCAACGGCTTCACCCCTCCACTTT
CAWSHAGTATASPLHF
>-|TRBD2|TRBJ2-5|TRBV5-5
TGTGCCAGCGGCCTTCTAGCGGGAGTTGGAGAGACCCAGTACTTC
CASGLLAGVGETQYF
>once|-|TRBJ1-5|TRBV3-1/TRBV3-2
TGTGCCAGCGGATCGGGGTCGAGCAATCAGCCCCAGCATTTT
CASGSGSSNQPQHF
>-|-|TRBJ1-1|TRBV9
TGTGCCAGCAGCGTATCGGGATGGGGGCACACTGAAGCTTTCTTT
CASSVSGWGHTEAFF
>-|-|TRBJ2-1|TRBV6-4
TGTGCCAGCAGTGACTCGGGGGGTGAGCAGTTCTTC
CASSDSGGEQFF
>-|TRBD1|TRBJ2-7|TRBV5-1
TGCGCCAGCAGCTTGGGGACAGGGAGGAACTCCTACGAGCAGTACTTC
CASSLGTGRNSYEQYF
>-|-|TRBJ2-4|TRBV5-1
TGCGCCAGCAGCGAGGGATGGAACATTCAGTACTTC
CASSEGWNIQYF
>few|-|TRBJ2-5|TRBV5-5
TGTGCCAGCAGCTTGGCCACAGGAAGGTCGGAGACCCAGTACTTC
CASSLATGRSETQYF
>-|-|TRBJ1-5|TRBV20-1
TGCAGTGCTAGTGATCGGGGGAATAATCAGCCCCAGCATTTT
CSASDRGNNQPQHF
>-|TRBD1|TRBJ1-4|TRBV6-5
TGTGCCAGCAGTTATGGGACAGATGAAAAACTGTTTTTT
CASSYGTDEKLFF
>-|-|TRBJ1-1|TRBV2
TGTGCCAGCAGTGCAGCTATGAACACTGAAGCTTTCTTT
CASSAAMNTEAFF
>-|-|TRBJ2-5|TRBV11-2
TGTGCACCTCGGGAAAGTACCGGCCGGGAGACCCAGTACTTC
CAPRESTGRETQYF
>-|TRBD2|TRBJ2-7|TRBV7-8
TGTGCCAGCAGCTTGGGAGCGGGAGCTTACGAGCAGTACTTC
CASSLGAGAYEQYF
>-|-|TRBJ1-3|TRBV5-8
TGTGCCAGCAGCTCCCAGGGGCGCAGTGGAAACACCATATATTTT
CASSSQGRSGNTIYF
>-|-|TRBJ1-6|TRBV7-9
TGTGCCAGCAGCTTAGGCGGGGGTAGGCATTCACCCCTCCACTTT
CASSLGGGRHSPLHF
>once|-|TRBJ1-5|TRBV7-6
TGTGCCAGCAGCTTCGCCCAGAGGGTGTCCAGCAATCAGCCCCAGCATTTT
CASSFAQRVSSNQPQHF
>-|TRBD2|TRBJ2-1|TRBV5-1
TGCGCCAGCAGCTTGGCCTTTAGCGGGACCCACAATGAGCAGTTCTTC
CASSLAFSGTHNEQFF
>once|-|TRBJ1-2|TRBV19
TGTGCCAGTAGTATAGGAGGCAGAGGCTACACCTTC
CASSIGGRGYTF
>-|-|TRBJ2-5|TRBV5-5
TGTGCCAGCAGCGAGAGGGGGGGCGAAGAGACCCAGTACTTC
CASSERGGEETQYF
>-|TRBD1|TRBJ1-3|TRBV10-3
TGTGCCATCAGTGAGCAGACAGGGGTTGGAAACACCATATATTTT
CAISEQTGVGNTIYF
>-|TRBD1|TRBJ1-3|TRBV6-6
TGTGCCAGCAGTCGCCCAACACAGGGGGCGAACTCTGGAAACACCATATATTTT
CASSRPTQGANSGNTIYF
>-|-|TRBJ2-1|TRBV9
TGTGCCAGCAGCGTAGCTACTATGCCCGACTCCTCCTACAATGAGCAGTTCTTC
CASSVATMPDSSYNEQFF
>-|-|TRBJ1-1|TRBV15
TGTGCCACCAGCAGCTTCCGGGACACCACACGTCAGAACACTGAAGCTTTCTTT
CATSSFRDTTRQNTEAFF
>once|TRBD1|TRBJ1-4|TRBV30
TGTGCCTGGACGTCGGGACAGGGGAATGAAAAACTGTTTTTT
CAWTSGQGNEKLFF
>-|-|TRBJ2-2|TRBV10-3
TGTGCCATCAGTGAAGGGCAGGGATCCGGGGAGCTGTTTTTT
CAISEGQGSGELFF
>-|TRBD1|TRBJ1-2|TRBV10-1
TGCGCCAGCAGTGAGCCGGACAGGGAGGATGGCTACACCTTC
CASSEPDREDGYTF
>-|TRBD2|TRBJ2-7|TRBV7-6
TGTGCCAGCAGCTTAGCCTCACCGTCCAGCGGGAGGGGCAACGAGCAGTACTTC
CASSLASPSSGRGNEQYF
>-|TRBD1|TRBJ2-2|TRBV4-2
TGTGCCAGCAGCCAACCCGACAGGGCCGGGGAGCTGTTTTTT
CASSQPDRAGELFF
>-|TRBD1|TRBJ2-7|TRBV11-3
TGTGCCAGCAGCGCACCCGGACAGGGAACCTACGAGCAGTACTTC
CASSAPGQGTYEQYF
>once|-|TRBJ2-6|TRBV13
TGTGCCAGCAGCCAGGGACTCTCGATCTCTGGGGCCAACGTCCTGACTTTC
CASSQGLSISGANVLTF
>once|-|TRBJ2-7|TRBV27
TGTGCCAGCAGTTTGAGGACAGAGAACTACGAGCAGTACTTC
CASSLRTENYEQYF
>-|-|TRBJ2-4|TRBV18
TGTGCCAGCTCACCATTTGGGGCCTCCGAAAACATTCAGTACTTC
CASSPFGASENIQYF
>-|TRBD1|TRBJ1-2|TRBV5-1
TGCGCCAGCAGCCTAGGGACAGGTCTTGACTATGGCTACACCTTC
CASSLGTGLDYGYTF
>-|TRBD1|TRBJ2-7|TRBV28
TGTGCCAGCAGTTGGGGACAGGGTAACGAGCAGTACTTC
CASSWGQGNEQYF
>-|TRBD2|TRBJ2-1|TRBV5-5
TGTGCCAGCAGCCTGGCTGCCGGACTAGTGGATGAGCAGTTCTTC
CASSLAAGLVDEQFF
>-|TRBD1|TRBJ1-1|TRBV27
TGTGCCAGCAGTTTGGGGGACAGATCGGACACTGAAGCTTTCTTT
CASSLGDRSDTEAFF
>-|TRBD2|TRBJ2-1|TRBV6-5
TGTGCCAGCAGTTATGCTAGCGGGAGTCCTCCCAGTGAGCAGTTCTTC
CASSYASGSPPSEQFF
>-|-|TRBJ1-1|TRBV7-2
TGTGCCAGCAGCGCTCCGGGAGTGTACAACACTGAAGCTTTCTTT
CASSAPGVYNTEAFF
>-|-|TRBJ2-2|TRBV11-3
TGTGCCAGCAGCTCCACGGGACATTCGAACACCGGGGAGCTGTTTTTT
CASSSTGHSNTGELFF
>-|-|TRBJ2-5|TRBV5-1
TGCGCCAGCAGCACGGACAGACAGACCCAGTACTTC
CASSTDRQTQYF
>-|-|TRBJ1-1|TRBV25-1
TGTGCCAGCAGTGACCCGGGACTCCTGAACACTGAAGCTTTCTTT
CASSDPGLLNTEAFF
>-|-|TRBJ2-7|TRBV13
TGTGCCAGCAGCTCCCAAGGTTGGCCAGGACTGAATATAGCCTACGAGCAGTACTTC
CASSSQGWPGLNIAYEQYF
>-|-|TRBJ1-1|TRBV15
TGTGCCACCAGCAGAGGTACAGTGAACACTGAAGCTTTCTTT
CATSRGTVNTEAFF
>-|-|TRBJ2-7|TRBV7-6
TGTGCCAGCAGCTTAGCCTTAAATTCCTACGAGCAGTACTTC
CASSLALNSYEQYF